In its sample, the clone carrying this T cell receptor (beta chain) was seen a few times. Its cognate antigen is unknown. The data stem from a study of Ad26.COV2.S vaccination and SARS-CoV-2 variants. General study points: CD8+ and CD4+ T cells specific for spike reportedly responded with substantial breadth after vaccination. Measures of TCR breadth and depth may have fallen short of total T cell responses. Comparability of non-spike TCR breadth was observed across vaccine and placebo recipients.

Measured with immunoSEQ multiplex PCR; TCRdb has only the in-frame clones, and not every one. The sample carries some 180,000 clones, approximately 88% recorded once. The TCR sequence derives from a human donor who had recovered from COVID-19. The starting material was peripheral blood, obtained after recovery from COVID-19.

The CDR3 DNA is TGTGCCTGGAGGCGTCGGAACACCGGGGAGCTGTTTTTT. Its protein is CAWRRRNTGELFF. The chain carries TRBV30 and TRBJ2-2; unclear D gene. This CDR3 region has 13 residues. V was cut by 3 bases and J by 1 base, with 6 bases left in between. The V gene's germline CDR1 is GTSNPN and CDR2 SVGIG (reference sequence). Full variable domain (outside the CDR3, taken from reference TRBV30 and TRBJ2-2): SQTIHQWPATLVQPVGSPLSLECTVEGTSNPNLYWYRQAAGRGLQLLFYSVGIGQISSEVPQNLSASRPQDRQFILSSKKLLLSDSGFYLCAWRRRNTGELFFGEGSRLTVL.